The text below deals with one T cell receptor beta chain. Its antigen remains unknown. CDR3 length: 17 residues. Germline lookup yields CDR1 SGHRS and CDR2 YFSETQ. The J segment lost 1 base and the V segment lost 4 bases, leaving 4 bases of the junction unmatched. The entry originates in a study of beta chain features in type 1 diabetes. Study overall: No age, gender or cell yield differences were seen between patients and healthy donors. Some 99 million sorted cells were examined across all samples. Notes on the study in general: The study notes PCR might favor shorter templates equally in patients and controls. Shorter TCRB CDR3s, moderately but significantly so, marked every one of the four CD4+ subsets in Type 1 diabetes patients.

Expressed TCRB transcripts were sequenced because the entire RNA isolate underwent reverse transcription. Clones were sequenced by immunoSEQ multiplex PCR, and TCRdb holds only the in-frame ones, with some missing. The sample records about 16,000 clones, less than 85% being singletons. CD4+ cells of the naive, central memory, regulatory and stem cell-like memory types were sorted via CD45RO/CCR7/CD25/CD127/CD95/CD27. Sequenced: stem cell memory CD4+ T cells from blood. The receptor comes from a young man with type 1 diabetes. V is TRBV5-1 and J is TRBJ2-6; 11 positions match TRBD1. As DNA, the CDR3 is TGCGCCAGCAGCGGGGGACAGGGGGAGTCTGGGGCCAACGTCCTGACTTTC. Protein product: CASSGGQGESGANVLTF.